This T cell receptor beta chain was identified in a study of cytomegalovirus exposure and HLA in healthy donors. Primers: 60 Vbeta forward and 13 Jbeta reverse. Produced via immunoSEQ multiplex PCR; TCRdb's table is partial and in-frame only. The sample includes about 59,000 clones, roughly 83% of them seen just once. The germline V gene encodes CDR1 LGHNA and CDR2 YNFKEQ. CDR3 length: 15 amino acids. This clonotype was obtained from a human donor in good health. The J gene is TRBJ2-5, the V gene TRBV4-2; 11 bases are shared with TRBD2. TRBJ2-7 explains the end of the DNA better; the J call may be wrong. The sample comprised PBMCs. The CDR3 DNA follows: TGTGCCAGCAGCCAAACTAGCGGGAGCTCCTACGAGCAGTACTTC. Its protein product is CASSQTSGSSYEQYF.